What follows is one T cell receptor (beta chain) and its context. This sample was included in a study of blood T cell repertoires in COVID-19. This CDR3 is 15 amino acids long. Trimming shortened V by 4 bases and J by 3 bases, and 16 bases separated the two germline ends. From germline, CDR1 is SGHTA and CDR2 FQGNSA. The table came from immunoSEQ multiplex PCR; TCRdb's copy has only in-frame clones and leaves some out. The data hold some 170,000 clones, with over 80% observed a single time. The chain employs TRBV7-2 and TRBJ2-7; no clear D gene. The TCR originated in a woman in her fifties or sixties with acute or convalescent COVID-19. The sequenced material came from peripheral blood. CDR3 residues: CASSSLARGFYEQYF. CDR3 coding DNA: TGTGCCAGCAGCTCGCTCGCGCGCGGCTTCTACGAGCAGTACTTC.